Detailed here is one T cell receptor beta chain. Antigen: not known. The sample's time point: persistent/refractory GD, antithyroid drugs over 5 years with positive TRAb. RNA from PBMCs was the source of the TCR library. V lost 1 base and J lost 1, with 10 bases in between. The CDR3 sequence is 15 residues long. CDR1 and CDR2 from the germline V gene are SGHTA and FQGNSA. The sample comes from a study of regulatory T cells in long-lasting Graves disease. Building the TCR beta libraries relied on iRepertoire HTBI primers, and CDR3 regions underwent Arm-PCR. From the multiplex PCR reads, TCRdb called clonotypes with MiXCR, one entry per CDR3 protein. The repertoire holds hundreds of thousands of distinct CDR3 sequences, with around a fifth as singletons. Broader study findings: Public clonotype sharing was higher in persistent than newly diagnosed patients.

The origin of this receptor is a female donor with Graves disease. The chain combines TRBV7-2 with TRBJ1-1; D is undetermined. Sequencing was performed on peripheral blood mononuclear cells (PBMCs), taken when the disease was refractory, from a patient treated with antithyroid drugs. CDR3 amino acids: CASSLGFRQNTEAFF. In DNA, the CDR3 is TGTGCCAGCAGCTTAGGTTTCAGACAGAACACTGAAGCTTTCTTT.